This T cell receptor (beta chain) was profiled in a study of beta chain features in type 1 diabetes. Only a few counts were recorded for this clone. The antigen is unknown. Every isolated RNA sample was fully reverse transcribed, so sequencing captured expressed TCRB transcripts. Here immunoSEQ multiplex PCR was the method, and the copy in TCRdb shows in-frame clones only, minus some. The sample carries under 150,000 clones, 6.5% to 8.5% recorded once. This CDR3 is built from 15 residues. V lost 1 base and J 3 bases, leaving 11 bases between the germline ends. From germline, CDR1 is LGHNA and CDR2 YSLEER. Findings of the study overall: TCRB CDR3s from Type 1 diabetes patients were moderately but significantly shorter in all four CD4+ subsets. At VDJ recombination sites, type 1 diabetes patients had fewer insertions and more deleted nucleotides.

Specimen: central memory CD4+ T cells from blood. This sequence was found in a woman between 25 and 40 years old in good health. The chain links TRBV4-3 to TRBJ2-3, with D possibly being TRBD2 (6 bases). The CDR3 DNA follows: TGCGCCAGCAGCCAAGTGGGGGGATCTACAGATACGCAGTATTTT. It encodes CASSQVGGSTDTQYF.